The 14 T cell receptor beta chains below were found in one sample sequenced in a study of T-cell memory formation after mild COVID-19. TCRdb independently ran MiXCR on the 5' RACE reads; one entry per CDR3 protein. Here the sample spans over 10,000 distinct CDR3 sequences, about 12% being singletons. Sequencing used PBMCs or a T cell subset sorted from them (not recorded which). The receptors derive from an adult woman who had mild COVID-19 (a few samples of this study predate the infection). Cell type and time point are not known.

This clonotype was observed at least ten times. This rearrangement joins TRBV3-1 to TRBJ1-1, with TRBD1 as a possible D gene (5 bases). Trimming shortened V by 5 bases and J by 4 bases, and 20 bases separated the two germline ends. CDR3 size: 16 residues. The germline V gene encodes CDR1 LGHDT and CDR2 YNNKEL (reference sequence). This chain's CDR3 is CASSTGHGGVGTEAFF. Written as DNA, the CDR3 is TGTGCCAGCAGCACGGGCCATGGGGGTGTCGGCACTGAAGCTTTCTTT.

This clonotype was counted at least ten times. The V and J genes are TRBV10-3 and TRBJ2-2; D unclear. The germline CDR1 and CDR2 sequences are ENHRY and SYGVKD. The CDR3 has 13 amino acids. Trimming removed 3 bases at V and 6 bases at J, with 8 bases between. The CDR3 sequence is CAISDWDPGELFF. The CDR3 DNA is TGTGCCATCAGTGATTGGGATCCCGGGGAGCTGTTTTTT.

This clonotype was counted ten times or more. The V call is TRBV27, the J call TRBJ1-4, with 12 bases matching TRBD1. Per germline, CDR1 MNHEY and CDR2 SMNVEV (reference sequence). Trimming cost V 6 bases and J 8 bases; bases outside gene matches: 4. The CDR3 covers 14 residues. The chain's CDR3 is CASSAGTGGEKLFF. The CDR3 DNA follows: TGTGCCAGCAGCGCCGGGACAGGGGGCGAAAAACTGTTTTTT.

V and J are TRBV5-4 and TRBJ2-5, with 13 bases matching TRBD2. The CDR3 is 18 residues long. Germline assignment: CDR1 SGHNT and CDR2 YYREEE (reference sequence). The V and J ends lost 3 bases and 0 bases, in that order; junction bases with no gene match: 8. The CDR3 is CASSSGLAGAPYQETQYF. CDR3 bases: TGTGCCAGCAGCTCTGGACTAGCGGGGGCGCCGTACCAAGAGACCCAGTACTTC. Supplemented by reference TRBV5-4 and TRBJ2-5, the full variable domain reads ETGVTQSPTHLIKTRGQQVTLRCSSQSGHNTVSWYQQALGQGPQFIFQYYREEENGRGNFPPRFSGLQFPNYSSELNVNALELDDSALYLCASSSGLAGAPYQETQYFGPGTRLLVL.

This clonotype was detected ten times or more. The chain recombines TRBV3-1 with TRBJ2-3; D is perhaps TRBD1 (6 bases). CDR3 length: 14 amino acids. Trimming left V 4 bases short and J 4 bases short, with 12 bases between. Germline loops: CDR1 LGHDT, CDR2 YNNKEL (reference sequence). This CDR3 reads CASSPWTAADTQYF. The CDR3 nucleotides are TGTGCCAGCAGCCCCTGGACAGCGGCAGATACGCAGTATTTT.

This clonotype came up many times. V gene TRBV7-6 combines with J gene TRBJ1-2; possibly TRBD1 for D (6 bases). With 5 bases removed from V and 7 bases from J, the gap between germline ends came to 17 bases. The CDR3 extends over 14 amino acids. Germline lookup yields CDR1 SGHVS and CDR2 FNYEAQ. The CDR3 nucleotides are TGTGCCAGCAGCCCCCCGGGGGGGCTGGCTGGCTACACCTTC. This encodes CASSPPGGLAGYTF.

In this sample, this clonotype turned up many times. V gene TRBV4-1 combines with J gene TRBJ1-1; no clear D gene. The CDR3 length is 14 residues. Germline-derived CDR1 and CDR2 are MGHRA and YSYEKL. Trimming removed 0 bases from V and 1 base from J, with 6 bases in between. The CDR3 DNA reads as TGCGCCAGCAGCCAAGAACCAGGGAACACTGAAGCTTTCTTT. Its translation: CASSQEPGNTEAFF.

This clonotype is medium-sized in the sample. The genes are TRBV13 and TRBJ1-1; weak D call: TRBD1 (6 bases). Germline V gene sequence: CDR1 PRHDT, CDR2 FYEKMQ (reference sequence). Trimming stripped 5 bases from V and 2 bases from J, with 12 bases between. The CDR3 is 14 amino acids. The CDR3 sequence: CASSPEGVNTEAFF. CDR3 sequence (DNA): TGTGCCAGCAGCCCCGAGGGGGTTAACACTGAAGCTTTCTTT.

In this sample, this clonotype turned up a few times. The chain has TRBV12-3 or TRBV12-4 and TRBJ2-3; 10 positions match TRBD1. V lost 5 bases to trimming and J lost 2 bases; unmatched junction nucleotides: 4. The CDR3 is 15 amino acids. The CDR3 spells CASSGDRGFTDTQYF. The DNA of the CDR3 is TGTGCCAGCAGTGGGGACAGGGGCTTCACAGATACGCAGTATTTT.

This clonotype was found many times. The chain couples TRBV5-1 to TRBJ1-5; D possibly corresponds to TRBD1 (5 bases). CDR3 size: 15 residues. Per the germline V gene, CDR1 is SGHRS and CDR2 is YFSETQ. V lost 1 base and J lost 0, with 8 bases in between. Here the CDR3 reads CASSLRGDSNQPQHF. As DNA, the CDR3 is TGCGCCAGCAGCTTGAGAGGGGATAGCAATCAGCCCCAGCATTTT.

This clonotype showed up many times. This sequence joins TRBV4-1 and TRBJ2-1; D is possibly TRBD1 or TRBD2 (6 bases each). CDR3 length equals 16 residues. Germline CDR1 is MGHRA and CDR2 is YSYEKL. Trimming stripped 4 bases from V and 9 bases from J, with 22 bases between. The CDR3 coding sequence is TGCGCCAGCAGCCGAAAAGACCAGGGGTTCGGGGGTGAGCAGTTCTTC. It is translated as CASSRKDQGFGGEQFF.

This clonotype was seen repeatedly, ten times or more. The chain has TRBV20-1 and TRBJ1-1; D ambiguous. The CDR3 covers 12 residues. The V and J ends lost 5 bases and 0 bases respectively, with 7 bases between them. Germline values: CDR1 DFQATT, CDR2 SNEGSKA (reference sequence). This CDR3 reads CSASRVNTEAFF. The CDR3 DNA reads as TGCAGTGCTTCAAGGGTGAACACTGAAGCTTTCTTT.

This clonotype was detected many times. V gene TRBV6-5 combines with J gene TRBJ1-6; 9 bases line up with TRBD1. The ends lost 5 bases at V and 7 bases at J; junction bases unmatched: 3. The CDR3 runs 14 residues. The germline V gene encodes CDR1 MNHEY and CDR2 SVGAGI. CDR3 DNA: TGTGCCAGCAGTGGGACAGGGAAGAATTCACCCCTCCACTTT. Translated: CASSGTGKNSPLHF.

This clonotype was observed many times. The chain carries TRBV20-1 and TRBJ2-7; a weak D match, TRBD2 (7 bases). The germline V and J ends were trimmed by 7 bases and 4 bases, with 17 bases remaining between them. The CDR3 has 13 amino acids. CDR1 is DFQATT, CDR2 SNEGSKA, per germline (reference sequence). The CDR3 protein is CSVRGAGEYEQYF. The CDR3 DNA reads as TGCAGTGTTCGGGGGGCGGGAGAGTACGAGCAGTACTTC.